Described below is a single T cell receptor beta chain sequence and its context. The antigen this receptor binds is unknown. No base quality values were provided; no much bigger clone lies one nucleotide off. What this sample's time point label stands for: about 28 days (+/-7) after the second vaccine dose. AZD1222 recipients given second doses at about 4 weeks or at about 12 weeks were pooled, since spike-specific TCR depth and breadth were not found to differ between the two schedules. Vaccinee samples came from UK trials COV001 and COV002, including a single-blind randomized controlled phase 2/3 trial of AZD1222 (ChAdOx1 nCoV-19) in healthy adults. For TCRbeta chain sequencing, PBMC samples were collected from trial participants at day 0 and at day 28 after the second dose. The sample is drawn from a study of T cell responses to AZD1222 COVID-19 vaccine (dated by TCRdb to about 2021). In terms of the full investigation: TCR sequencing covered more than 230 trial participants: about 210 given two doses of AZD1222 and 26 given two doses of MenACWY control vaccine. Trial participants were enrolled into age subgroups of 18-55, 56-69 and 70-plus years, which contained around 140, 26 and 57 TCR-sequenced participants, respectively.

The CDR3 regions of human TCRbeta chains were analyzed by immunosequencing. The study's processing was this. Repertoire TCRs were checked for matches against a reference library of SARS-CoV-2-specific TCRs that had been generated using the MIRA antigen-specificity platform. Breadth was defined as the fraction of unique TCRs that were SARS-CoV-2-associated. Depth was defined as the fraction of total T cells that were SARS-CoV-2-associated. Each spike-specific TCR was assigned to its reactive spike region and to a CD4 or CD8 class using the MIRA data. Log10-transformed breadth and depth values were compared by one-way ANOVA with Sidak's multiple comparisons tests. What TCRdb holds here is the immuneACCESS table cut down to in-frame rearrangements. Part of the clones is not present; checked against another copy, under half of the missing clones reflect an unresolved V gene, and the others are unexplained. Clone size and the V and J calls come from that table; the DNA yielded D and trimming. This sample lists about 90,000 clones; about 89% were detected once. About 5.5% of the sample belongs to the ten largest clones.

The paper as a whole reports these results and caveats: The whole spike protein was spanned by vaccine-associated CD4 TCRs, and dominant responses were seen in regions 160-218 and 743-854. Because no samples from the day 14 peak response were available, repertoires could be characterized only after the peak T cell response. Most participants were white British and females outnumbered males, and the authors suggested that clonal diversity may have been underestimated. Conclusions about previously exposed vaccinees are limited because only 5 or 6 AZD1222 recipients were SARS-CoV-2 seropositive at baseline. The 56-69-year group was small, and its depth increase did not reach significance, likely because of low power. After two AZD1222 doses, both the breadth and the depth of spike-specific TCRs were significantly higher than at day 0 and than in MenACWY recipients. Nearly half of unique spike-specific TCRs reportedly recognized epitopes outside regions mutated in the B.1.351 and B.1.1.7 variants.

From the cysteine up to the phenylalanine, the CDR3 has a length of 17 residues. Solely the CDR3 DNA is kept, with 51 bases framed from the first base. Trimming accounts for 5 bases at V and 0 bases at J, while the number of junction bases matched to no gene is 6. Sequences SEHNR (CDR1) and FQNEAQ (CDR2) are obtained from the germline V gene (reference sequence). The chain employs TRBV7-9 and TRBJ2-2; a stretch of 10 junction bases matches TRBD2. The sequencing used peripheral blood, collected 28 days after the second AZD1222 dose. The sequence came from an adult who received the AZD1222 COVID-19 vaccine. The nucleotides read TGTGCCAGCAGCCCACGACTAGCGGGCACGAACACCGGGGAGCTGTTTTTT. Its protein reads: CASSPRLAGTNTGELFF. The CDR3 plus the reference TRBV7-9 and TRBJ2-2 genes for the other parts give the full variable domain: DTGVSQNPRHKITKRGQNVTFRCDPISEHNRLYWYRQTLGQGPEFLTYFQNEAQLEKSRLLSDRFSAERPKGSFSTLEIQRTEQGDSAMYLCASSPRLAGTNTGELFFGEGSRLTVL.